This T cell receptor (beta chain) derives from a study of blood T cell repertoires in COVID-19. Original processing notes: Counts of nucleated cells, estimated from reference gene primer amplification, were obtained. The protocol was immunoSEQ multiplex PCR, while the TCRdb copy is restricted to in-frame clones and leaves out a portion. That table furnishes V, J and clone size, whereas the DNA furnished D and trimming. The repertoire holds more than 300,000 clones, with 70% to 90% as singletons. The CDR3 runs 15 residues. CDR1 MNHEY and CDR2 SVGAGI come from the germline V gene. V was pared by 5 bases and J by 1 base, with 14 bases between.

The TCR comes from a young woman who had recovered from COVID-19. This sequence joins TRBV6-5 and TRBJ1-2; maybe TRBD1 (5 bases). Sequencing was carried out using PBMCs or T cells enriched from blood (not recorded which). The CDR3 region has the DNA TGTGCCAGCAGTCCCCGGGGGGACCGTAACTATGGCTACACCTTC. The encoded protein is CASSPRGDRNYGYTF.